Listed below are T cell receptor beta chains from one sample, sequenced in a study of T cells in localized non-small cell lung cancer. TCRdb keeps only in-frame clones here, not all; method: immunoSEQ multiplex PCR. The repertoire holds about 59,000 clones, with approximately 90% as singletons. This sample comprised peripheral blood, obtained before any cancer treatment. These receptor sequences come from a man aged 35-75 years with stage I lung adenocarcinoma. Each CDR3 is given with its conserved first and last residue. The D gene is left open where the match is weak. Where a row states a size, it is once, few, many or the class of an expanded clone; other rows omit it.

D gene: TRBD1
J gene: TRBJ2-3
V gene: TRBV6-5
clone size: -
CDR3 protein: CASSSGQGVFADTQYF
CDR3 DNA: TGTGCCAGCAGTTCCGGACAGGGTGTTTTCGCAGATACGCAGTATTTT

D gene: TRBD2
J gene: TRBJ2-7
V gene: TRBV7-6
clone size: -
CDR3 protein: CASSPTGREVSYEQYF
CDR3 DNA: TGTGCCAGCAGCCCAACGGGGCGGGAGGTATCCTACGAGCAGTACTTC

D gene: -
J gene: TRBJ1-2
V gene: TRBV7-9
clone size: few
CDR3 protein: CASSRGGLDYGYTF
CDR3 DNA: TGTGCCAGCAGCCGCGGGGGGCTTGACTATGGCTACACCTTC

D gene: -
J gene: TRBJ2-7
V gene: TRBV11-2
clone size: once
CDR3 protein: CASSFSGTRNEQYF
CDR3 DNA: TGTGCCAGCAGCTTCTCCGGGACACGAAACGAGCAGTACTTC

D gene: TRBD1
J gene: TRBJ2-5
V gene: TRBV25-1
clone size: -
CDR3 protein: CASSAVGQPEETQYF
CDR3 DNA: TGTGCCAGCAGTGCCGTGGGACAGCCCGAAGAGACCCAGTACTTC

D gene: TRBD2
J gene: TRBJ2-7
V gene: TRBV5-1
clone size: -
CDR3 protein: CASSETQREAYEQYF
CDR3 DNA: TGCGCCAGCAGCGAAACCCAGCGGGAGGCCTACGAGCAGTACTTC

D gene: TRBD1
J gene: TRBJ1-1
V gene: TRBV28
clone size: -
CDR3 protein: CASSSPGQRTEAFF
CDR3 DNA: TGTGCCAGCAGTTCACCGGGACAGAGAACTGAAGCTTTCTTT

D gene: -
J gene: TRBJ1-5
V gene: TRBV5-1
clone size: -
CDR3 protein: CASSLGVSPNQPQHF
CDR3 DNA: TGCGCCAGCAGCTTGGGGGTCAGTCCCAATCAGCCCCAGCATTTT

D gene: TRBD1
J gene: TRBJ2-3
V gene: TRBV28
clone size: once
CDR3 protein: CASSETGGRTDTQYF
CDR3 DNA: TGTGCCAGCAGTGAGACAGGGGGCCGCACAGATACGCAGTATTTT

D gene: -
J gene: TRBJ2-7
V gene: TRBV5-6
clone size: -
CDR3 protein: CASSLAGSYEQYF
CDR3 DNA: TGTGCCAGCAGCTTGGCAGGGTCCTACGAGCAGTACTTC

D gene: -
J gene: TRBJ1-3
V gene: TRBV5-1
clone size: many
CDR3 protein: CASSLDQVSGNTIYF
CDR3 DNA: TGCGCCAGCAGCTTGGACCAGGTTTCTGGAAACACCATATATTTT

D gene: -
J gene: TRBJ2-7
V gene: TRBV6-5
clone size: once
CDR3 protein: CASSSGRSSYEQYF
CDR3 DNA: TGTGCCAGCAGTTCAGGCAGAAGCTCCTACGAGCAGTACTTC

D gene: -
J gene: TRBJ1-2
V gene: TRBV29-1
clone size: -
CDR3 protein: CSVASWPNGDYGYTF
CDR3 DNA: TGCAGCGTAGCATCCTGGCCCAACGGGGACTATGGCTACACCTTC

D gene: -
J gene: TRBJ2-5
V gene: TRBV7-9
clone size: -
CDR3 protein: CASSFPLETQYF
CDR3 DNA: TGTGCCAGCAGCTTCCCCCTGGAGACCCAGTACTTC

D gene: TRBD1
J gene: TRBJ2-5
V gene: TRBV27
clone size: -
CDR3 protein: CASSLLGGAGETQYF
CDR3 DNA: TGTGCCAGCAGTTTACTAGGGGGCGCTGGGGAGACCCAGTACTTC

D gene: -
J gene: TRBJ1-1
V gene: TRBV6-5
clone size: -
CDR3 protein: CASRPLGARAFF
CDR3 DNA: TGTGCCAGCAGGCCCCTGGGGGCGCGAGCTTTCTTT

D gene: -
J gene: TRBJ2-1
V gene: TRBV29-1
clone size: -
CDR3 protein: CSVEDHRGHYNEQFF
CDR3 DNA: TGCAGCGTTGAAGATCACCGGGGCCATTACAATGAGCAGTTCTTC

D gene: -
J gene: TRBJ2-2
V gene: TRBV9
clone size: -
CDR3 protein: CASSRGHRDGELFF
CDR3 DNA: TGTGCCAGCAGCCGTGGCCATAGGGACGGGGAGCTGTTTTTT

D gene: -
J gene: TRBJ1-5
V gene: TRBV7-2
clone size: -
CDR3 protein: CASSWGAGPNQPQHF
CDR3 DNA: TGTGCCAGCAGCTGGGGGGCGGGTCCCAATCAGCCCCAGCATTTT

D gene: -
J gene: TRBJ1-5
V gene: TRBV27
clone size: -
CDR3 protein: CASSMGRGRVSNQPQHF
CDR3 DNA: TGTGCCAGCAGTATGGGCCGGGGACGTGTGAGCAATCAGCCCCAGCATTTT

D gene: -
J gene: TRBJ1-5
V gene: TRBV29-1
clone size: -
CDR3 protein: CSVVQGSNQPQHF
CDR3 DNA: TGCAGCGTTGTACAGGGTAGCAATCAGCCCCAGCATTTT

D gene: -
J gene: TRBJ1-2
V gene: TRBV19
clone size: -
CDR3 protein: CASSRSPGPPGYTF
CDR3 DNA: TGTGCCAGTAGCCGCTCACCGGGACCACCCGGCTACACCTTC

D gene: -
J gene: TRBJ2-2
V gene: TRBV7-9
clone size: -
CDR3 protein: CASSLAQWNTGELFF
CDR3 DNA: TGTGCCAGCAGCTTAGCGCAGTGGAACACCGGGGAGCTGTTTTTT

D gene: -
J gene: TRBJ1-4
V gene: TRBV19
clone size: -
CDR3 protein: CASKGSNEKLFF
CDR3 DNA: TGTGCCAGTAAAGGGAGTAATGAAAAACTGTTTTTT

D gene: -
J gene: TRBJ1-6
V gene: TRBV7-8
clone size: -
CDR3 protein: CASSFETGHNSPLHF
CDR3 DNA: TGTGCCAGCAGCTTTGAGACAGGACACAATTCACCCCTCCACTTT

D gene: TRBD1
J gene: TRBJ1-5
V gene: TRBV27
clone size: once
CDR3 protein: CASSPLRDRDQPQHF
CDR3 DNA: TGTGCCAGCAGTCCCCTCCGGGACAGGGATCAGCCCCAGCATTTT

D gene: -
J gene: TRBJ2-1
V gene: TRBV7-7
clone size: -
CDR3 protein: CASSLGDGNNEQFF
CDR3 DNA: TGTGCTAGCAGTTTGGGGGACGGAAACAATGAGCAGTTCTTC

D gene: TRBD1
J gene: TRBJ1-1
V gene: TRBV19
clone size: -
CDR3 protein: CASSTLTGTGRTEAFF
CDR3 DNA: TGTGCCAGTAGTACGCTTACCGGGACAGGGCGCACTGAAGCTTTCTTT

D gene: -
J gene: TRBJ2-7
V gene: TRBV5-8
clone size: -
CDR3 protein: CASSRAHSSYEQYF
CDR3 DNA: TGTGCCAGCAGCCGGGCCCATTCGTCCTACGAGCAGTACTTC

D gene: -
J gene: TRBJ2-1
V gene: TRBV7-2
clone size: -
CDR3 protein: CASSLGPPGLSSYNEQFF
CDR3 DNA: TGTGCCAGCAGCTTAGGCCCCCCGGGACTCAGCTCCTACAATGAGCAGTTCTTC

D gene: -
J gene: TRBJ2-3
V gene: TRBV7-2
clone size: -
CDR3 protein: CASNRPVGSLADTQYF
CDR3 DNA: TGTGCCAGCAATAGGCCGGTGGGATCGCTGGCAGATACGCAGTATTTT

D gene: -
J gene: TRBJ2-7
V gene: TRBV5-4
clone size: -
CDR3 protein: CASSLSGRETYEQYF
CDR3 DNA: TGTGCCAGCAGCTTGAGTGGCAGGGAAACCTACGAGCAGTACTTC

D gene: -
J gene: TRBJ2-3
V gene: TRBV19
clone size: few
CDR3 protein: CASTSGQGTDTQYF
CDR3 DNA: -

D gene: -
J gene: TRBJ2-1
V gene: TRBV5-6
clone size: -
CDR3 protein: CASSLSYNEQFF
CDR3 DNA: TGTGCCAGCAGCTTGTCCTACAATGAGCAGTTCTTC

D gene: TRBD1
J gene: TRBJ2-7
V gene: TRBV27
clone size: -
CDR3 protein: CASRGGTGFYEQYF
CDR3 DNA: TGTGCCAGCAGGGGCGGGACAGGCTTCTACGAGCAGTACTTC

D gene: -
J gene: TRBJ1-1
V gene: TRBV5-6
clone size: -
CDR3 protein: CASSLGGLDTEAFF
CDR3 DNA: TGTGCCAGCAGCTTGGGGGGGTTGGACACTGAAGCTTTCTTT

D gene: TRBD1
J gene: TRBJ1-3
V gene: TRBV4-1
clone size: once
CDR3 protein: CASSQDRDRSGNTIYF
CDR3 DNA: TGCGCCAGCAGCCAAGATCGGGACAGATCTGGAAACACCATATATTTT

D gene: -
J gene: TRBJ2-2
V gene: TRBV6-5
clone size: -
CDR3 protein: CASRPNQGELFF
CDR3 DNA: TGTGCCAGCAGACCAAATCAGGGGGAGCTGTTTTTT

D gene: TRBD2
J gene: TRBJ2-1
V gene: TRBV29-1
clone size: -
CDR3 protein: CSVVGLAGVGSSYNEQFF
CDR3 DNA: TGCAGCGTTGTAGGACTAGCGGGAGTGGGGAGCTCCTACAATGAGCAGTTCTTC

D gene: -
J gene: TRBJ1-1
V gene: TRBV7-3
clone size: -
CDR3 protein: CASSLSPGFGTEAFF
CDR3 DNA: TGTGCCAGCAGCTTAAGCCCGGGTTTTGGTACTGAAGCTTTCTTT

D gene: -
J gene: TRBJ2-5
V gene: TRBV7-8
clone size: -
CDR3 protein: CASSFRLVWEETQYF
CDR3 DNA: TGTGCCAGCAGCTTCCGACTAGTTTGGGAAGAGACCCAGTACTTC

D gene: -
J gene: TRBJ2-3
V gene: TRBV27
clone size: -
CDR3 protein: CASSSWGFSTDTQYF
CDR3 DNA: TGTGCCAGCAGCTCATGGGGTTTTAGCACAGATACGCAGTATTTT

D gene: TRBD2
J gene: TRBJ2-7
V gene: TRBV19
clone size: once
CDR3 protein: CASSVLAEGSYEQYF
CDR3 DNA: TGTGCCAGTAGTGTACTAGCGGAGGGGAGCTACGAGCAGTACTTC

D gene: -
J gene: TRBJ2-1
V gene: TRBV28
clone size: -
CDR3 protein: CASSSPPFVRQFF
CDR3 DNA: TGTGCCAGCAGTTCCCCTCCTTTCGTCAGGCAGTTCTTC

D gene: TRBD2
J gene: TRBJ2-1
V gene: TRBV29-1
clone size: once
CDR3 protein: CSAGTSGSGEQFF
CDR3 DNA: TGCAGCGCCGGGACTAGCGGGAGTGGTGAGCAGTTCTTC